This T cell receptor (beta chain) was profiled in a study of prognosis after radiotherapy for stage I lung cancer. Study background: Deemed medically inoperable were all patients with non-small cell lung cancer. Around twelve patients' tumors were adenocarcinoma, and seven patients' tumors were squamous cell carcinoma.

Amplification of TCR beta CDR3 from genomic DNA used two-round multiplex PCR. Primers specific to each TRBV and TRBJ gene drove first-round PCR. Amplification in the second PCR round was performed with universal primers. TCRdb re-called the multiplex PCR reads with MiXCR, one entry per CDR3 protein. The sample carries tens of thousands of distinct CDR3 sequences, roughly 37% recorded once. This clonotype was detected only a few times. One base away lies a much larger clone, so this may be a sequencing read error. Trimming shortened V by 10 bases and J by 5 bases, and 14 bases separated the two germline ends. The CDR3 has 13 amino acids. Germline V gene lookup returns CDR1 MGHDK and CDR2 SYGVNS.

The sample consisted of PBMCs, taken before or after stereotactic body radiation therapy (not recorded which). This clonotype was obtained from a donor aged 50 or older with non-small cell lung cancer. The chain uses TRBV25-1 and TRBJ2-2; D is possibly TRBD1 (7 bases). The CDR3 DNA follows: TGTGCCATCACCAGGGGGGTTACCGGGGAGCTGTTTTTT. Residues: CAITRGVTGELFF.